The 5 T cell receptor beta chains listed next were all sequenced from one sample in a study of T cell changes during pregnancy in multiple sclerosis. Clones were sequenced by immunoSEQ multiplex PCR, and TCRdb holds only the in-frame ones, with some missing. The sample has about 28,000 clones; around nine tenths are singletons. Here the sequenced sample was CD4+ T cells from peripheral blood mononuclear cells, taken in the first trimester of pregnancy. The receptor set was obtained from a female donor in good health, enrolled as a control in a pregnancy study.

V usage is TRBV5-5 and J usage is TRBJ2-7, with D maybe TRBD2 (6 bases). Germline CDR1 SGHKS, CDR2 YYEKEE (reference sequence). This CDR3 comprises 13 residues. The ends were cut back, 2 bases at V and 3 bases at J, with 9 bases in the middle. The CDR3 nucleotides are TGTGCCAGCAGCTTTAGGGAGGTCTACGAGCAGTACTTC. Translated, it gives CASSFREVYEQYF.

V and J are TRBV19 and TRBJ2-2; 7 nucleotides align to TRBD1. Trimming removed 6 bases from V and 0 bases from J; junction bases left unmatched: 1. The germline V gene encodes CDR1 LNHDA and CDR2 SQIVND (reference sequence). This CDR3 is built from 14 residues. The CDR3 DNA is TGTGCCAGTAGACAGGGGACGAACACCGGGGAGCTGTTTTTT. Residues: CASRQGTNTGELFF.

V usage is TRBV2 and J usage is TRBJ2-5; 8 bases map to TRBD1. V dropped 4 bases and J dropped 1; count of bases not matched to a gene: 11. This CDR3 spans 17 amino acids. Per the germline V gene, CDR1 is SNHLY and CDR2 is FYNNEI. CDR3 region: CASSGQGYRGFQETQYF. The CDR3 coding sequence is TGTGCCAGCAGTGGTCAGGGTTACAGGGGGTTCCAAGAGACCCAGTACTTC.

V is TRBV27 and J is TRBJ2-5, with TRBD2 matching over 10 bases. Germline lookup yields CDR1 MNHEY and CDR2 SMNVEV (reference sequence). After removal of 6 bases from V and 2 bases from J, the junction contained 15 bases not matched to a gene. The CDR3 covers 18 residues. CDR3 loop: CASSPGWSGGGLQETQYF. The CDR3 region has the DNA TGTGCCAGCAGCCCCGGTTGGAGCGGGGGGGGTCTGCAAGAGACCCAGTACTTC.

The chain couples TRBV29-1 to TRBJ2-3; TRBD2 is a possible D gene (6 bases). The CDR3 has 13 residues. The V end lost 5 bases, the J end lost 1 base, and 10 bases lay between the germline ends. The V gene's germline CDR1 is SQVTM and CDR2 ANQGSEA. The CDR3 nucleotides are TGCAGCGTTCAGCGGGCTGGCACAGATACGCAGTATTTT. Translating gives CSVQRAGTDTQYF.